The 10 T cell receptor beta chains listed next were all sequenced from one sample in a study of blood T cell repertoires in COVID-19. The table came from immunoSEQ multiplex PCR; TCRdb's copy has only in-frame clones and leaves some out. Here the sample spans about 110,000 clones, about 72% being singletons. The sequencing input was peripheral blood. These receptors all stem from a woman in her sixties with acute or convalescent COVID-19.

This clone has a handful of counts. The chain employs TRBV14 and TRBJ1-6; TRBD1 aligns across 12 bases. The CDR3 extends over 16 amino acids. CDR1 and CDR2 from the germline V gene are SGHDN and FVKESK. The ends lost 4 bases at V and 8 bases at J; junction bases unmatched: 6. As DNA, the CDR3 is TGTGCCAGCAGCCTTAGGGACAGGGGGCGGGATTCACCCCTCCACTTT. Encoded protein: CASSLRDRGRDSPLHF.

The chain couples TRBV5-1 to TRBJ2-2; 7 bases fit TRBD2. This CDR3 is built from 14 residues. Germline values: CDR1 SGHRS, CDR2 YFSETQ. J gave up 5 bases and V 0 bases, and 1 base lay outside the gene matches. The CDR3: CASSLEAGTGELFF. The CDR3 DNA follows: TGCGCCAGCAGCTTGGAAGCGGGGACCGGGGAGCTGTTTTTT.

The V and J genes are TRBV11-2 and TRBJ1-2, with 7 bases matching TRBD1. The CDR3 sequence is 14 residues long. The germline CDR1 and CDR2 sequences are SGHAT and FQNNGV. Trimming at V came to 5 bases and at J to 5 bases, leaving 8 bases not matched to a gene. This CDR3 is CASSRDSFNYGYTF. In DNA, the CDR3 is TGTGCCAGCAGCAGGGACAGCTTTAATTATGGCTACACCTTC.

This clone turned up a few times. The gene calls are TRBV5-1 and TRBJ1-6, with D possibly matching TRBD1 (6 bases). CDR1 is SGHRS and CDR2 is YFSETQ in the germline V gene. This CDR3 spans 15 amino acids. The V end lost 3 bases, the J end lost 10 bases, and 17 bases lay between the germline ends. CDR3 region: CASSYGGQRRSPLHF. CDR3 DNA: TGCGCCAGCAGCTACGGGGGGCAAAGGAGGTCACCCCTCCACTTT.

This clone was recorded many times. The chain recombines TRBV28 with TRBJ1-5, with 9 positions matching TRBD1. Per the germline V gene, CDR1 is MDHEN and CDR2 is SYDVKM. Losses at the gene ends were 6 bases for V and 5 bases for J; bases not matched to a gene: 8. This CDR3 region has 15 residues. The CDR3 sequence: CASSPGQGSYQPQHF. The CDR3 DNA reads TGTGCCAGCAGCCCCGGACAGGGGTCATATCAGCCCCAGCATTTT.

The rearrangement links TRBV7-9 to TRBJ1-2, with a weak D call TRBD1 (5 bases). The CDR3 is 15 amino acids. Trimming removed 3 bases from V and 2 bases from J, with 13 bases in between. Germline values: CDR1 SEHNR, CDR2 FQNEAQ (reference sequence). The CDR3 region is CASSFSGKGNYGYTF. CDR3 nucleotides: TGTGCCAGCAGCTTCTCAGGGAAGGGGAACTATGGCTACACCTTC.

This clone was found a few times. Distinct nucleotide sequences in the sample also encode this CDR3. CDR3 region: CASSGRGYEQYF. CDR3 DNA sequence: TGTGCCAGTAGTGGCCGGGGGTACGAGCAGTACTTC. J is TRBJ2-7 and V is TRBV19, with a weak D call TRBD2 (6 bases). Germline CDR1 and CDR2: LNHDA and SQIVND (reference sequence). This CDR3 region has 12 residues. With 5 bases removed from V and 4 bases from J, the gap between germline ends came to 9 bases.

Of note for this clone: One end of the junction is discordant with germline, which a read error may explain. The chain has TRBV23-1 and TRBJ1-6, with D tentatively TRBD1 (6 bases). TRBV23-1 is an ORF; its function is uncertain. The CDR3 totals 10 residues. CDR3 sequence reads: CASTWTGGRF. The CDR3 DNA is TGCGCCAGCACGTGGACGGGGGGCCGCTTT.

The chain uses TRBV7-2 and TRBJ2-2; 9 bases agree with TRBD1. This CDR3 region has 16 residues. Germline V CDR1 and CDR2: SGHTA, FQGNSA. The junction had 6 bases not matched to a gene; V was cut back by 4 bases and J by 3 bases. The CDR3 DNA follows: TGTGCCAGCAGCTCGTACAGGGGGCAAGACACCGGGGAGCTGTTTTTT. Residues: CASSSYRGQDTGELFF.

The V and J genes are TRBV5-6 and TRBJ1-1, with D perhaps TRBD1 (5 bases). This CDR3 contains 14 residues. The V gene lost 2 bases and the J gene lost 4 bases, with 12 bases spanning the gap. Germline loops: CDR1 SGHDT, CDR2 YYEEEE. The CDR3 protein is CASSFRVQTTEAFF. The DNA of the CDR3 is TGTGCCAGCAGCTTCAGGGTCCAAACCACTGAAGCTTTCTTT.